These 10 T cell receptor beta chains originate from one sample sequenced in a study of human T cells and chemical hapten exposure. Time point denoted: patch test 1, 2 weeks after DPC sensitization. Specified treatment: therapeutic diphenylcyclopropenone sensitization with weekly scalp DPC. TCRdb reprocessed the RACE reads with MiXCR, giving one entry per CDR3 protein. This table has some 350,000 distinct CDR3 sequences, around 7% appearing once. The input for sequencing was whole blood, taken in connection with sensitization to the hapten diphenylcyclopropenone (DPC). The receptors were sampled from a woman in her late teens or twenties with alopecia areata. Some clones in this sample may be carry-over from other donors' samples.

This clonotype was seen ten or more times. The chain has TRBV5-4 and TRBJ2-3; TRBD1 aligns across 7 bases. With 5 bases clipped from V and 0 bases from J, the junction kept 6 bases outside the gene matches. Germline-derived CDR1 and CDR2 are SGHNT and YYREEE (reference sequence). The CDR3 spans 15 residues. CDR3 residues: CASSLGTASTDTQYF. The CDR3 DNA follows: TGTGCCAGCAGTCTCGGGACAGCCAGCACAGATACGCAGTATTTT.

The J gene is TRBJ1-3, the V gene TRBV12-3 or TRBV12-4, with a tentative D call TRBD1 (5 bases). There are 14 residues in the CDR3. Trimming stripped 3 bases from V and 8 bases from J, with 14 bases between. The CDR3 loop is CASSLVGVEDTIYF. Written as DNA, the CDR3 is TGTGCCAGCAGTTTGGTAGGGGTAGAGGACACCATATATTTT.

This clonotype was detected only a few times. This chain joins TRBV20-1 and TRBJ2-7, with TRBD1 identical over 9 bases. The CDR3 has 11 residues. Trimming at V came to 8 bases and at J to 7 bases, leaving 6 bases not matched to a gene. The V gene's germline CDR1 is DFQATT and CDR2 SNEGSKA (reference sequence). The CDR3 nucleotides read TGCAGTCCGGGACAGGGTAATGAGCAGTACTTC. Translating it yields CSPGQGNEQYF.

The V and J genes are TRBV5-1 and TRBJ2-3, with TRBD2 matching 9 bases. Losses at the gene ends were 4 bases for V and 2 bases for J; bases not matched to a gene: 14. The germline V gene encodes CDR1 SGHRS and CDR2 YFSETQ. The CDR3 runs to 18 residues. The CDR3 bases are TGCGCCAGCAGCCGGACTAGCGCCTATCCTCGTGCCACAGATACGCAGTATTTT. It specifies CASSRTSAYPRATDTQYF.

This clonotype has more than one count but fewer than ten. The chain has TRBV29-1 and TRBJ1-1; 7 bases are shared with TRBD1. The CDR3 covers 11 residues. V lost 4 bases to trimming and J lost 11 bases; unmatched junction nucleotides: 7. Germline CDR1 SQVTM, CDR2 ANQGSEA. The CDR3 sequence is CSVGGQVGAFF. CDR3 nucleotides: TGCAGCGTTGGAGGACAGGTAGGCGCTTTCTTT.

This clonotype has a handful of counts. The V gene is TRBV12-3 or TRBV12-4, the J gene TRBJ2-7; 10 nucleotides match TRBD2. The CDR3 has 18 residues. The V and J ends lost 2 bases and 2 bases, in that order; junction bases with no gene match: 12. CDR3 protein: CASSLLKRGLAVTYEQYF. The CDR3, as DNA: TGTGCCAGCAGTTTACTTAAACGAGGACTAGCGGTCACCTACGAGCAGTACTTC.

This clonotype was found many times. This chain links TRBV5-1 with TRBJ2-3; maybe TRBD1 (5 bases). Germline CDR1 is SGHRS and CDR2 is YFSETQ. CDR3 size: 14 residues. Trimming removed 0 bases from V and 2 bases from J, with 7 bases in between. CDR3 sequence: CASSLGQNTDTQYF. CDR3 in DNA: TGCGCCAGCAGCTTGGGACAGAACACAGATACGCAGTATTTT.

This chain uses TRBV11-2 with TRBJ1-2; 7 nucleotides match TRBD1. The J segment lost 8 bases and the V segment lost 6 bases, leaving 9 bases of the junction unmatched. This CDR3 is 13 amino acids long. The germline CDR1 and CDR2 sequences are SGHAT and FQNNGV. The CDR3 bases are TGTGCCAGCAGTACCCCACAGGGGTTCGGCTACACCTTC. This codes for CASSTPQGFGYTF.

The sample holds a few counts of this clonotype. The V and J genes are TRBV29-1 and TRBJ1-3, with no clear D. This CDR3 spans 15 amino acids. The V end lost 4 bases, the J end lost 2 bases, and 15 bases lay between the germline ends. Looked up from germline, CDR1 is SQVTM and CDR2 is ANQGSEA. CDR3 sequence: CSVGVGYNPGNTIYF. In DNA form, the CDR3 reads TGCAGCGTTGGGGTAGGGTATAACCCTGGAAACACCATATATTTT.

This clonotype has only a few counts. The rearrangement joins TRBV18 to TRBJ2-1; D perhaps matches TRBD2 (6 bases). This CDR3 is 16 amino acids long. Germline CDR1 is KGHSH and CDR2 is LQKENI. With 3 bases removed from V and 2 bases from J, the gap between germline ends came to 14 bases. The CDR3 DNA follows: TGTGCCAGCTCACCGACCAGTACTAGCCCCTACAATGAGCAGTTCTTC. Protein sequence: CASSPTSTSPYNEQFF.